The following is a T cell receptor (beta chain) sequence with its context. The data were obtained in a study of blood T cell repertoires in COVID-19. About the research overall: Samples of COVID-19 (acute and convalescent) were obtained from the United States, Italy and Spain. PBMCs, B-cell-depleted T cells, or T cells provided the cDNA or gDNA that made up the material.

Original handling: Estimated nucleated cell counts came from reference gene primer amplification. The method was immunoSEQ multiplex PCR; TCRdb's version includes in-frame clones alone and lacks a portion of them. The DNA gave D and trimming, while V, J and clone size come from that table. Found here are around 170,000 clones, 75% to 85% of them singletons; the top ten hold 1.5%. Germline CDR1 MNHEY, CDR2 SVGEGT. CDR3 length equals 16 residues. V was pared by 2 bases and J by 0 bases, with 10 bases between. The specimen sequenced was peripheral blood. The TCR originated in a human donor in a cohort sampled during active COVID-19. The chain is built from TRBV6-2 or TRBV6-3 and TRBJ2-2, with a possible D match to TRBD1 (6 bases). CDR3 sequence reads: CASSYGRDTNTGELFF. CDR3 in DNA: TGTGCCAGCAGTTACGGTCGGGACACGAACACCGGGGAGCTGTTTTTT.